The 27 T cell receptor beta chains given below trace back to one sample, sequenced in a study of cytomegalovirus exposure and HLA in healthy donors. In the PCR, 60 Vbeta and 13 Jbeta primers were used. The table came from immunoSEQ multiplex PCR; TCRdb's copy has only in-frame clones and leaves some out. The repertoire has around 180,000 clones, roughly 80% of them found once; the top ten carry approximately 0.26%. Sequencing was performed on PBMCs. These receptors came from a boy aged 10-17 years in good health and CMV-seronegative.

This clone appeared a few times. This chain joins TRBV4-3 and TRBJ1-1; tentatively, D is TRBD1 (5 bases). This CDR3 region has 15 residues. With 1 base removed from V and 6 bases from J, the gap between germline ends came to 15 bases. Germline-derived CDR1 and CDR2 are LGHNA and YSLEER. CDR3 bases: TGCGCCAGCAGCCAAGCGGTTACAGGTCAAGCTGAAGCTTTCTTT. Its protein product is CASSQAVTGQAEAFF.

This chain uses TRBV7-9 with TRBJ1-6; 9 bases map to TRBD1. The CDR3 contains 17 residues. Per germline, CDR1 SEHNR and CDR2 FQNEAQ (reference sequence). Losses at the gene ends were 3 bases for V and 9 bases for J; bases not matched to a gene: 12. The CDR3 DNA reads TGTGCCAGCAGCTTCACAAAATTGGGACAGGGAAGTTCACCCCTCCACTTT. Amino acids: CASSFTKLGQGSSPLHF.

CDR3 region: CASIVPSPGNTIYF. In DNA, the CDR3 is TGTGCCAGCATCGTTCCGAGTCCTGGAAACACCATATATTTT. This chain links TRBV7-2 with TRBJ1-3, with no clear D. The germline V and J ends were trimmed by 7 bases and 2 bases, with 12 bases remaining between them. The CDR3 has 14 residues. Germline values: CDR1 SGHTA, CDR2 FQGNSA. Full variable domain (outside the CDR3, taken from reference TRBV7-2 and TRBJ1-3): GAGVSQSPSNKVTEKGKDVELRCDPISGHTALYWYRQSLGQGLEFLIYFQGNSAPDKSGLPSDRFSAERTGGSVSTLTIQRTQQEDSAVYLCASIVPSPGNTIYFGEGSWLTVV.

The J gene is TRBJ1-2, the V gene TRBV4-3, with D perhaps matching TRBD1 (5 bases). This CDR3 spans 15 amino acids. Germline assignment: CDR1 LGHNA and CDR2 YSLEER. V gave up 0 bases and J gave up 5 bases, with 13 bases separating them. The CDR3 loop is CASSQEGGVEYGYTF. CDR3 nucleotide sequence: TGCGCCAGCAGCCAAGAGGGAGGGGTTGAGTATGGCTACACCTTC.

The chain joins TRBV2 to TRBJ2-1, with 7 bases aligning to TRBD2. CDR3 length equals 12 residues. V was pared by 8 bases and J by 7 bases, with 5 bases of the junction left unmatched. CDR1 and CDR2 (germline): SNHLY, FYNNEI. The chain's CDR3 is CASLAVRNEQFF. CDR3 sequence (DNA): TGTGCCAGCCTAGCGGTCAGAAATGAGCAGTTCTTC.

The chain recombines TRBV27 with TRBJ2-7; a weak D match, TRBD1 (5 bases). Trimming shortened V by 3 bases and J by 2 bases, and 14 bases separated the two germline ends. The CDR3 loop spans 15 amino acids. Germline CDR1 MNHEY, CDR2 SMNVEV (reference sequence). The CDR3 protein is CASSFTHQGAYEQYF. CDR3 in DNA: TGTGCCAGCAGTTTTACACACCAAGGGGCCTACGAGCAGTACTTC.

Here the CDR3 DNA reads TGTGCCAGCAGTCCTACTGGGAGGGAGGGAACTGAAGCTTTCTTT. Its translation: CASSPTGREGTEAFF. The chain joins TRBV27 to TRBJ1-1; D ambiguous. This CDR3 has 15 amino acids. CDR1 and CDR2 (germline): MNHEY, SMNVEV (reference sequence). With 5 bases removed from V and 5 bases from J, the gap between germline ends came to 18 bases.

The chain is built from TRBV7-3 and TRBJ2-6, with 12 nucleotides matching TRBD1. Germline CDR1 reads SGHTA; CDR2 reads FQGTGA. The length of the CDR3 is 18 residues. V lost 2 bases to trimming and J lost 3 bases; unmatched junction nucleotides: 5. The CDR3 here is CASSLFRDRGRGANVLTF. The CDR3 region has the DNA TGTGCCAGCAGCTTATTTAGGGACAGGGGGCGTGGGGCCAACGTCCTGACTTTC.

The chain joins TRBV6-5 to TRBJ2-3; 7 nucleotides match TRBD1. Per the germline V gene, CDR1 is MNHEY and CDR2 is SVGAGI. The CDR3 has 16 amino acids. After removal of 1 base from V and 5 bases from J, the junction contained 9 bases not matched to a gene. CDR3 amino acids: CASSYLEGATIDTQYF. The CDR3 DNA follows: TGTGCCAGCAGTTACTTAGAGGGGGCGACTATAGATACGCAGTATTTT.

The chain couples TRBV7-2 to TRBJ2-5, with TRBD1 matching 7 bases. Germline CDR1 and CDR2: SGHTA and FQGNSA. V lost 4 bases and J lost 2; bases outside the gene matches: 7. This CDR3 is built from 15 residues. CDR3 residues: CASSSGGVGQETQYF. CDR3 bases: TGTGCCAGCAGCTCAGGGGGAGTTGGGCAAGAGACCCAGTACTTC.

The chain combines TRBV9 with TRBJ2-3; D may be TRBD2 (5 bases). The CDR3 has 14 amino acids. V gave up 4 bases and J gave up 3 bases, with 12 bases separating them. Germline-derived CDR1 and CDR2 are SGDLS and YYNGEE. CDR3 protein: CASSPEGSTDTQYF. The CDR3 bases are TGTGCCAGCAGCCCAGAGGGATCTACAGATACGCAGTATTTT.

This clone was counted between two and nine times. The rearrangement joins TRBV7-9 to TRBJ1-2; possibly TRBD1 for D (5 bases). With 3 bases removed from V and 3 bases from J, the gap between germline ends came to 8 bases. Germline values: CDR1 SEHNR, CDR2 FQNEAQ (reference sequence). This CDR3 has 13 amino acids. The CDR3 loop reads CASSFGGDYGYTF. CDR3 nucleotide sequence: TGTGCCAGCAGCTTCGGAGGGGACTATGGCTACACCTTC.

The V and J genes are TRBV6-5 and TRBJ1-1, with D perhaps matching TRBD1 (6 bases). Trimming took off 3 bases at V and 2 bases at J, with 13 bases between the two ends. Germline V lookup: CDR1 MNHEY, CDR2 SVGAGI. This CDR3 region has 15 residues. For the CDR3, the DNA is TGTGCCAGCAGTTATTCACCCAGGGGAAACACTGAAGCTTTCTTT. Translating gives CASSYSPRGNTEAFF.

The rearrangement uses TRBV25-1 and TRBJ2-1; possibly TRBD2 for D (6 bases). This CDR3 has 13 amino acids. Per germline, CDR1 MGHDK and CDR2 SYGVNS. Trimming stripped 8 bases from V and 4 bases from J, with 12 bases between. The chain's CDR3 is CASRGLGYNEQFF. The CDR3 nucleotides are TGTGCCAGCCGGGGACTGGGGTACAATGAGCAGTTCTTC.

This sequence joins TRBV5-4 and TRBJ1-6, with a tentative D call TRBD1 (6 bases). The V gene lost 0 bases and the J gene lost 9 bases, with 19 bases spanning the gap. CDR1 SGHNT and CDR2 YYREEE come from the germline V gene (reference sequence). The CDR3 runs to 17 residues. CDR3 in DNA: TGTGCCAGCAGCTTGGCCGGGAGGGGGACGGTGGGTTCACCCCTCCACTTT. Translated, it gives CASSLAGRGTVGSPLHF. Variable domain in full (rest from reference TRBV5-4 and TRBJ1-6): ETGVTQSPTHLIKTRGQQVTLRCSSQSGHNTVSWYQQALGQGPQFIFQYYREEENGRGNFPPRFSGLQFPNYSSELNVNALELDDSALYLCASSLAGRGTVGSPLHFGNGTRLTVT.

The genes are TRBV30 and TRBJ1-4; 7 nucleotides agree with TRBD1. Germline V gene sequence: CDR1 GTSNPN, CDR2 SVGIG (reference sequence). This CDR3 is built from 14 residues. The V segment lost 5 bases and the J segment 8 bases; nucleotides outside the gene matches: 11. The CDR3 coding sequence is TGTGCCTGGGGACCCGGGACAGACGTCGAAAAACTGTTTTTT. Translating it yields CAWGPGTDVEKLFF.

This chain joins TRBV25-1 and TRBJ2-3, with TRBD2 matching 7 bases. The V gene end was trimmed by 6 bases and the J gene end by 2 bases; junction bases not matched to a gene: 8. This CDR3 comprises 15 residues. The germline gives CDR1 MGHDK, CDR2 SYGVNS. Written as DNA, the CDR3 is TGTGCCAGCAGGGCAAGCGGGGCGTACACAGATACGCAGTATTTT. Protein: CASRASGAYTDTQYF. The full variable domain, completed using reference TRBV25-1 and TRBJ2-3, is EADIYQTPRYLVIGTGKKITLECSQTMGHDKMYWYQQDPGMELHLIHYSYGVNSTEKGDLSSESTVSRIRTEHFPLTLESARPSHTSQYLCASRASGAYTDTQYFGPGTRLTVL.

This chain connects TRBV7-6 to TRBJ1-1; D not certain. CDR3 size: 13 residues. The V gene's germline CDR1 is SGHVS and CDR2 FNYEAQ. Between the trimmed V and J ends, which lost 0 bases and 5 bases, there was a span of 7 bases. The CDR3 sequence: CASSLASRTEAFF. CDR3 bases: TGTGCCAGCAGCTTAGCGAGTCGAACTGAAGCTTTCTTT.

V and J are TRBV25-1 and TRBJ2-1; a possible D gene is TRBD2 (7 bases). Trimming took 2 bases from V and 13 from J, leaving 12 bases between them. In germline, CDR1 is MGHDK, CDR2 SYGVNS. The CDR3 has 12 residues. CDR3 loop: CASSEGGAVQFF. The CDR3 nucleotides are TGTGCCAGCAGTGAAGGGGGGGCTGTACAGTTCTTC.

The V call is TRBV7-9, the J call TRBJ2-5; D perhaps matches TRBD2 (6 bases). Germline V gene lookup returns CDR1 SEHNR and CDR2 FQNEAQ (reference sequence). This CDR3 is 14 amino acids long. V lost 10 bases and J lost 5, with 20 bases in between. CDR3 protein: CATAGTQEWETQYF. CDR3 coding DNA: TGTGCCACCGCGGGGACTCAGGAGTGGGAGACCCAGTACTTC.

The chain recombines TRBV7-3 with TRBJ2-1, with 9 bases aligning to TRBD2. Germline trimming cut 1 base from V and 4 bases from J; bases unmatched to any gene: 2. Germline CDR1 reads SGHTA; CDR2 reads FQGTGA. This CDR3 has 15 amino acids. CDR3 sequence reads: CASSLMRGGYNEQFF. The DNA for the CDR3 is TGTGCCAGCAGCTTAATGCGGGGGGGTTACAATGAGCAGTTCTTC.

V gene TRBV19 combines with J gene TRBJ2-7; D might be TRBD2 (5 bases). V lost 3 bases and J 5 bases, leaving 20 bases between the germline ends. The CDR3 has 16 amino acids. CDR1 and CDR2 from the germline V gene are LNHDA and SQIVND (reference sequence). In DNA, the CDR3 is TGTGCCAGTAGTATTGGAGAGCGGTGGAGGTTAAACGAGCAGTACTTC. Translation gives CASSIGERWRLNEQYF.

The chain carries TRBV30 and TRBJ1-4; the D gene is possibly TRBD1 (6 bases). Germline CDR1 is GTSNPN and CDR2 is SVGIG (reference sequence). With 2 bases removed from V and 8 bases from J, the gap between germline ends came to 18 bases. The CDR3 has 15 amino acids. For the CDR3, the DNA is TGTGCCTGGAGTAAAAAGTTAGGGGGAGACGAAAAACTGTTTTTT. Translation: CAWSKKLGGDEKLFF.

The chain recombines TRBV2 with TRBJ2-7; 7 bases agree with TRBD1. This CDR3 spans 14 amino acids. CDR1 and CDR2 from the germline V gene are SNHLY and FYNNEI. The trim removed 6 bases at V and 0 bases at J, leaving 5 bases unmatched. The CDR3, as DNA: TGTGCCAGCAGAGTACAGGGGACCTCCTACGAGCAGTACTTC. It encodes CASRVQGTSYEQYF.

This sequence joins TRBV7-9 and TRBJ2-6, with 12 bases that match TRBD1. Unmatched junction bases numbered 4, after V lost 2 bases and J lost 2 bases. The germline gives CDR1 SEHNR, CDR2 FQNEAQ (reference sequence). The CDR3 sequence is 18 residues long. This CDR3 is CASSLSGTGGAGANVLTF. The CDR3 DNA reads as TGTGCCAGCAGCTTAAGTGGGACAGGGGGCGCTGGGGCCAACGTCCTGACTTTC.

V is TRBV25-1 and J is TRBJ2-6; D unresolved. Trimming removed 0 bases from V and 0 bases from J, with 12 bases in between. There are 18 residues in the CDR3. CDR1 MGHDK and CDR2 SYGVNS come from the germline V gene. CDR3 in amino acids: CASSEYPAVDSGANVLTF. The CDR3 coding sequence is TGTGCCAGCAGTGAATACCCCGCGGTTGACTCTGGGGCCAACGTCCTGACTTTC.

The rearrangement uses TRBV19 and TRBJ2-7; 7 bases are a match to TRBD1. CDR3 length: 13 amino acids. The V and J ends lost 8 bases and 1 base, in that order; junction bases with no gene match: 5. Germline V gene sequence: CDR1 LNHDA, CDR2 SQIVND (reference sequence). The CDR3 coding sequence is TGTGCCAGTCGCAAGGACAGGTCCTACGAGCAGTACTTC. Its protein product is CASRKDRSYEQYF.